What follows describes a single T cell receptor (beta chain). With 0 bases removed from V and 0 bases from J, the gap between germline ends came to 9 bases. This CDR3 comprises 15 residues. Germline CDR1 MGHRA, CDR2 YSYEKL. These data come from a study of blood T cells in healthy people across ages. The authors ran a second PCR of 7 to 11 cycles using a sample-barcoded 5' primer and a J-beta primer mix. Each single sample gave us at least 3 million CDR3-containing paired-end reads. TCRdb re-derived calls from the 5' RACE reads in MiXCR, one entry per CDR3 protein. The sample lists some 800,000 distinct CDR3 sequences; under 55% were seen once.

Sequenced input: blood. The clonotype was recovered from a man between 60 and 75 years old in good health. The chain is built from TRBV4-1 and TRBJ2-7, with D possibly being TRBD1 (5 bases). The CDR3 sequence is CASSQDSRASYEQYF. The CDR3, as DNA: TGCGCCAGCAGCCAAGATAGCAGGGCCTCCTACGAGCAGTACTTC.